Following are 24 T cell receptor beta chains from one sample sequenced in a study of blood T cells in healthy people across ages. Using a J-beta primer mix together with a sample-barcoded 5' primer, a second PCR was run for roughly 7 to 12 cycles. MiXCR, applied by TCRdb to the 5' RACE reads, yields one record per CDR3 protein. The data hold some 670,000 distinct CDR3 sequences, with over 40% observed a single time. The sequenced material came from blood. The receptors come from a woman aged 80 or older in good health.

This clonotype was observed many times. The genes are TRBV24-1 and TRBJ2-3; D ambiguous. V was cut by 3 bases and J by 3 bases, with 9 bases left in between. The V gene's germline CDR1 is KGHDR and CDR2 SFDVKD. CDR3 length equals 14 residues. CDR3 nucleotides: TGTGCCACCAGTGATCCCGGACCGACAGATACGCAGTATTTT. Its protein is CATSDPGPTDTQYF.

This clonotype occurred once. The chain couples TRBV7-2 to TRBJ1-1; perhaps TRBD1 as D (6 bases). The length of the CDR3 is 14 residues. Trimming cost V 0 bases and J 9 bases, with 14 bases left between them. Germline CDR1 reads SGHTA; CDR2 reads FQGNSA. CDR3 DNA sequence: TGTGCCAGCAGCTTAGCGGGGGCCAGGGGAAAAGCTTTCTTT. This codes for CASSLAGARGKAFF.

This clonotype is a singleton in its sample. The chain couples TRBV6-6 to TRBJ1-2; 10 bases line up with TRBD1. CDR1 is MNHNY, CDR2 SVGAGI, per germline (reference sequence). The CDR3 loop spans 15 amino acids. V lost 7 bases and J lost 3; bases outside the gene matches: 8. DNA for the CDR3: TGTGCCAGCACTCGTGGGACAGGGGCCGACTATGGCTACACCTTC. This codes for CASTRGTGADYGYTF.

This clonotype was counted only a few times. The chain combines TRBV7-3 with TRBJ2-2, with TRBD1 matching 7 bases. Germline lookup yields CDR1 SGHTA and CDR2 FQGTGA. The V gene end was trimmed by 4 bases and the J gene end by 7 bases; junction bases not matched to a gene: 6. This CDR3 spans 14 amino acids. CDR3 residues: CASSSTGDIGELFF. The CDR3 DNA sequence: TGTGCCAGCAGCTCCACAGGGGATATCGGGGAGCTGTTTTTT. The full variable domain, its missing parts supplied by reference TRBV7-3 and TRBJ2-2, is GAGVSQTPSNKVTEKGKYVELRCDPISGHTALYWYRQSLGQGPEFLIYFQGTGAADDSGLPNDRFFAVRPEGSVSTLKIQRTERGDSAVYLCASSSTGDIGELFFGEGSRLTVL.

This clonotype was recorded once. A much bigger clone sits one base away, suggesting this may be a read error. The chain employs TRBV6-2 or TRBV6-3 and TRBJ2-1, with TRBD1 matching over 9 bases. This CDR3 contains 15 residues. V lost 4 bases to trimming and J lost 12 bases; unmatched junction nucleotides: 13. The germline gives CDR1 MNHEY, CDR2 SVGEGT. The CDR3 nucleotides read TGTGCCAGCAGTTTTTCCGGGACAGGGTTTGCTTGGCAGTTCTTC. The encoded protein is CASSFSGTGFAWQFF.

The CDR3 sequence: CASSPINNYGYTF. The CDR3 DNA sequence: TGTGCCAGCAGCCCCATCAACAACTATGGCTACACCTTC. The rearrangement uses TRBV12-3 or TRBV12-4 and TRBJ1-2; D remains unclear. The V end was cut by 6 bases, the J end by 2 bases, with 10 bases between. The CDR3 has 13 amino acids.

As for this clonotype: A much more abundant neighbour one base away suggests this may be a read error. The chain has TRBV3-1 and TRBJ2-1, with a possible D match to TRBD2 (6 bases). There are 12 residues in the CDR3. V was pared by 4 bases and J by 13 bases, with 14 bases between. Germline V lookup: CDR1 LGHDT, CDR2 YNNKEL (reference sequence). CDR3 coding DNA: TGTGCCAGCAGCCGACTAGTGGAGACCCAGTTCTTC. This translates into CASSRLVETQFF.

The chain recombines TRBV20-1 with TRBJ1-6; no definite D call. The germline V and J ends were trimmed by 0 bases and 4 bases, with 25 bases remaining between them. This CDR3 spans 20 amino acids. CDR1 is DFQATT, CDR2 SNEGSKA, per germline (reference sequence). The CDR3 sequence: CSARDKGLSEPRLYNSPLHF. The CDR3 coding sequence is TGCAGTGCTAGAGATAAAGGGTTATCGGAGCCCAGACTTTATAATTCACCCCTCCACTTT.

The chain recombines TRBV5-1 with TRBJ1-2; D is uncertain. Per the germline V gene, CDR1 is SGHRS and CDR2 is YFSETQ. The ends were cut back, 0 bases at V and 4 bases at J, with 13 bases in the middle. CDR3 length: 15 residues. The CDR3, as DNA: TGCGCCAGCAGCTTGGCCGAAGACGGGAGCTATGGCTACACCTTC. Encoded protein: CASSLAEDGSYGYTF.

The gene calls are TRBV10-3 and TRBJ2-3; no reliable D call. Germline V CDR1 and CDR2: ENHRY, SYGVKD. V lost 4 bases and J 5 bases, leaving 10 bases between the germline ends. The CDR3 runs 13 residues. This CDR3 reads CAISGQSGDTQYF. The CDR3 region has the DNA TGTGCCATCAGTGGTCAGTCGGGAGATACGCAGTATTTT.

The V and J genes are TRBV29-1 and TRBJ2-4; TRBD1 aligns across 8 bases. The closer fit of TRBJ2-7 to the DNA end suggests the J call may be wrong. CDR1 SQVTM and CDR2 ANQGSEA come from the germline V gene. The CDR3 is made up of 13 amino acids. The CDR3 sequence is CSVEGDRYYEQYF. In DNA form, the CDR3 reads TGCAGCGTTGAAGGGGACAGGTACTACGAGCAGTACTTC.

The V call is TRBV6-1, the J call TRBJ2-4; D not certain. The J call is in doubt because the DNA end fits TRBJ2-7 better. The CDR3 is 13 amino acids. The germline V gene has CDR1 MNHNS and CDR2 SASEGT. This CDR3 reads CASSEGVGLEQYF. The CDR3 region has the DNA TGTGCCAGCAGTGAAGGGGTAGGGCTCGAGCAGTACTTC.

This sequence joins TRBV29-1 and TRBJ2-7; D not resolved. The V end was cut by 4 bases, the J end by 7 bases, with 17 bases between. This CDR3 is 13 amino acids long. Per the germline V gene, CDR1 is SQVTM and CDR2 is ANQGSEA. This CDR3 reads CSVGADVYNEQYF. The CDR3 DNA is TGCAGCGTTGGGGCAGATGTATACAATGAGCAGTACTTC.

This clonotype was seen many times. The chain joins TRBV7-9 to TRBJ1-5, with D uncertain. Germline CDR1 and CDR2: SEHNR and FQNEAQ (reference sequence). V shed 2 bases and J shed 0 bases, with 14 bases lying between them. The CDR3 runs 17 residues. This CDR3 is CASSLWISRSSNQPQHF. In DNA, the CDR3 is TGTGCCAGCAGCTTATGGATCTCACGAAGTAGCAATCAGCCCCAGCATTTT.

V and J are TRBV7-2 and TRBJ1-6, with no clear D. The V end lost 4 bases, the J end lost 9 bases, and 7 bases lay between the germline ends. The CDR3 totals 12 residues. Germline loops: CDR1 SGHTA, CDR2 FQGNSA. Here the CDR3 reads CASSSTISPLHF. The CDR3, as DNA: TGTGCCAGCAGCTCGACGATTTCACCCCTCCACTTT. Complete variable domain (other parts from reference TRBV7-2 and TRBJ1-6): GAGVSQSPSNKVTEKGKDVELRCDPISGHTALYWYRQSLGQGLEFLIYFQGNSAPDKSGLPSDRFSAERTGGSVSTLTIQRTQQEDSAVYLCASSSTISPLHFGNGTRLTVT.

This clonotype appeared many times. The chain uses TRBV2 and TRBJ2-1, with unresolved D. CDR3 length equals 11 residues. The germline V and J ends were trimmed by 8 bases and 3 bases, with 5 bases remaining between them. Germline CDR1 reads SNHLY; CDR2 reads FYNNEI. The CDR3 spells CASGDYNEQFF. CDR3 nucleotide sequence: TGTGCCAGCGGGGACTACAATGAGCAGTTCTTC.

The chain combines TRBV7-9 with TRBJ2-4; D is unresolved. V dropped 1 base and J dropped 0 bases, with 19 bases sitting between them. The CDR3 spans 19 residues. Per germline, CDR1 SEHNR and CDR2 FQNEAQ (reference sequence). As DNA, the CDR3 is TGTGCCAGCAGCTTAGTGGCCCCTGGGGTGTTCTTAGCCAAAAACATTCAGTACTTC. This encodes CASSLVAPGVFLAKNIQYF.

This clonotype occurred a few times. The rearrangement uses TRBV5-1 and TRBJ1-1, with no clear D. V was cut by 4 bases and J by 3 bases, with 13 bases left in between. The germline V gene encodes CDR1 SGHRS and CDR2 YFSETQ. This CDR3 is 14 amino acids long. The CDR3 reads CASSPQWTDTEAFF. For the CDR3, the DNA is TGCGCCAGCAGCCCCCAATGGACGGACACTGAAGCTTTCTTT.

V gene TRBV5-1 combines with J gene TRBJ2-5; possible D gene TRBD2, 6 bases. In germline, CDR1 is SGHRS, CDR2 YFSETQ. The CDR3 loop spans 14 amino acids. V was clipped by 4 bases and J by 2 bases, with 12 bases between them. The CDR3 sequence is CASSVISGQETQYF. Written as DNA, the CDR3 is TGCGCCAGCAGCGTGATAAGCGGGCAAGAGACCCAGTACTTC.

In its sample, this clonotype was seen many times. As DNA, the CDR3 is TGCAGCGTTGGAGGGTCTGCGGGAGGGCGAGATGAGCAGTTCTTC. Translated: CSVGGSAGGRDEQFF. This rearrangement joins TRBV29-1 to TRBJ2-1; 9 positions agree with TRBD2. Germline-derived CDR1 and CDR2 are SQVTM and ANQGSEA. The CDR3 consists of 15 residues. After removal of 4 bases from V and 8 bases from J, the junction contained 12 bases not matched to a gene.

In its sample, this clonotype was seen a few times. The chain joins TRBV6-5 to TRBJ2-1; TRBD2 aligns across 9 bases. Germline CDR1 and CDR2: MNHEY and SVGAGI. J was trimmed by 4 bases and V by 6 bases; bases with no gene match: 7. The CDR3 has 15 residues. CDR3 in amino acids: CASRNSGGIYNEQFF. As DNA, the CDR3 is TGTGCCAGCAGAAACAGCGGGGGGATTTACAATGAGCAGTTCTTC.

Only a few counts were recorded for this clonotype. The chain is built from TRBV6-2 or TRBV6-3 and TRBJ2-5; possible D gene TRBD2, 5 bases. TRBJ2-7 matches the DNA end more closely, so the J call is doubtful. The CDR3 extends over 14 amino acids. Germline V gene lookup returns CDR1 MNHEY and CDR2 SVGEGT. The CDR3 DNA is TGTGCCAGCAGTAGGTCGGCGGGCAGCTACGAGCAGTACTTC. It translates to CASSRSAGSYEQYF.

This clonotype was seen only a few times. The gene calls are TRBV28 and TRBJ2-2, with a possible D match to TRBD1 (6 bases). The germline V gene encodes CDR1 MDHEN and CDR2 SYDVKM. V lost 7 bases to trimming and J lost 4 bases, with 16 bases between them. This CDR3 comprises 15 residues. CDR3 sequence: CASKTGAVGTGELFF. The DNA of the CDR3 is TGTGCCAGCAAGACAGGAGCCGTTGGCACCGGGGAGCTGTTTTTT.

This clonotype was recorded many times. The chain is built from TRBV3-1 and TRBJ2-4; a possible D gene is TRBD2 (5 bases). The CDR3 has 15 residues. With 7 bases removed from V and 4 bases from J, the gap between germline ends came to 17 bases. Germline V CDR1 and CDR2: LGHDT, YNNKEL (reference sequence). The CDR3 DNA reads TGTGCCAGCACCTCCGCGACGGGAATTAAAAACATTCAGTACTTC. Protein sequence: CASTSATGIKNIQYF.